Each of the 29 T cell receptor beta chains below was sequenced from the same sample in a study of response to subunit inactivated influenza vaccine. TCRdb re-called the RT-PCR reads with MiXCR, one entry per CDR3 protein. The top ten clones hold 10% of a sample with 250,000 to 350,000 distinct CDR3 sequences, 22% of them seen once. The input for sequencing was PBMCs from blood, taken about 20 months after vaccination. Every receptor here comes from a man between 50 and 70 years old who received an inactivated influenza vaccine.

This clonotype appeared a few times. The genes are TRBV30 and TRBJ1-1; tentatively, D is TRBD1 (5 bases). V was clipped by 3 bases and J by 3 bases, with 17 bases between them. The CDR3 consists of 15 residues. Germline CDR1 GTSNPN, CDR2 SVGIG (reference sequence). The CDR3 coding sequence is TGTGCCTGGAGCCTCGGGACCAGGAGGGACACTGAAGCTTTCTTT. Protein: CAWSLGTRRDTEAFF.

This clonotype showed up just a few times. The genes are TRBV28 and TRBJ2-3; either TRBD1 or TRBD2 may fit D (6 bases each). The CDR3 loop spans 16 amino acids. In germline, CDR1 is MDHEN, CDR2 SYDVKM. V was trimmed by 2 bases and J by 4 bases, leaving 16 bases between them. CDR3 protein: CASSLRYGGRSDTQYF. The CDR3 DNA follows: TGTGCCAGCAGTTTACGTTACGGGGGCAGGTCAGATACGCAGTATTTT.

At least ten counts were recorded for this clonotype. J is TRBJ1-3 and V is TRBV12-3 or TRBV12-4; D is undetermined. The CDR3 loop spans 14 amino acids. The V end lost 2 bases, the J end lost 0 bases, and 5 bases lay between the germline ends. CDR3 in DNA: TGTGCCAGCAGTTTAACCAGCTCTGGAAACACCATATATTTT. Translation gives CASSLTSSGNTIYF.

This clonotype turned up a few times. The chain joins TRBV20-1 to TRBJ1-4, with D possibly being TRBD1 (5 bases). Per the germline V gene, CDR1 is DFQATT and CDR2 is SNEGSKA (reference sequence). The V end lost 5 bases, the J end lost 8 bases, and 21 bases lay between the germline ends. This CDR3 spans 15 amino acids. DNA of the CDR3: TGCAGTGCTCGTACTTCCGGGACGGAGGGCGAAAAACTGTTTTTT. Its protein product is CSARTSGTEGEKLFF.

This chain uses TRBV12-3 or TRBV12-4 with TRBJ1-1, with a weak D call TRBD1 (5 bases). CDR3 length: 17 amino acids. The ends were cut back, 2 bases at V and 10 bases at J, with 26 bases in the middle. The CDR3 nucleotides are TGTGCCAGCAGTTTATGGATGGGGGACGTTAAAATATCCTCAGCTTTCTTT. Translated, it gives CASSLWMGDVKISSAFF.

This clonotype was found many times. This chain joins TRBV7-2 and TRBJ1-4; no clear D. Deletions cut 2 bases from V and 4 bases from J, with 5 bases between. Germline V gene data show CDR1 as SGHTA and CDR2 as FQGNSA. This CDR3 is 13 amino acids long. In nucleotides, the CDR3 is TGTGCCAGCAGCTTATGGGGTAATGAAAAACTGTTTTTT. This gives the protein CASSLWGNEKLFF.

The sample holds many counts of this clonotype. V and J are TRBV7-9 and TRBJ1-1; no firm D call. The germline V and J ends were trimmed by 5 bases and 1 base, with 8 bases remaining between them. Germline V gene lookup returns CDR1 SEHNR and CDR2 FQNEAQ (reference sequence). This CDR3 is 13 amino acids long. CDR3 loop: CASSAGRNTEAFF. In DNA, the CDR3 is TGTGCCAGCAGCGCCGGGCGGAACACTGAAGCTTTCTTT.

The CDR3 coding sequence is TGCAGTGCTAGGGGGACAGCTACTAACGCTGAAGCTTTCTTT. This encodes CSARGTATNAEAFF. The chain couples TRBV20-1 to TRBJ1-1; 7 bases align to TRBD1. V shed 3 bases and J 6 bases; nucleotides not matched to a gene: 10. The CDR3 length is 14 residues. Germline assignment: CDR1 DFQATT and CDR2 SNEGSKA (reference sequence).

This clonotype was counted many times. J is TRBJ1-3 and V is TRBV3-1; D is perhaps TRBD1 (5 bases). V lost 3 bases, J lost 4 bases, and 7 bases lay in between. This CDR3 comprises 13 residues. The germline V gene has CDR1 LGHDT and CDR2 YNNKEL (reference sequence). CDR3 sequence (DNA): TGTGCCAGCAGCCAGAACAGGGGAAACACCATATATTTT. Translation: CASSQNRGNTIYF.

This clonotype was seen a handful of times. This sequence joins TRBV6-5 and TRBJ2-3; TRBD2 agrees at 11 bases. The length of the CDR3 is 14 residues. The germline V gene encodes CDR1 MNHEY and CDR2 SVGAGI. Trimming took 4 bases from V and 7 from J; bases not matched to a gene: 4. In DNA form, the CDR3 reads TGTGCCAGCAGTTTAGCGGGGGGGCGAAATACGCAGTATTTT. Protein sequence: CASSLAGGRNTQYF.

This clonotype occurred a few times. The V gene is TRBV18, the J gene TRBJ1-4; TRBD1 is a possible D gene (5 bases). Trimming shortened V by 6 bases and J by 7 bases, and 6 bases separated the two germline ends. The germline V gene encodes CDR1 KGHSH and CDR2 LQKENI. The CDR3 is 11 amino acids. The CDR3 protein is CASSGGEKLFF. The CDR3 DNA is TGTGCCAGCTCCGGGGGTGAAAAACTGTTTTTT.

This clonotype was found a few times. The chain recombines TRBV10-2 with TRBJ2-7; tentative D call: TRBD1 (6 bases). There are 13 residues in the CDR3. CDR1 is WSHSY, CDR2 SAAADI, per germline. V dropped 1 base and J dropped 7 bases, with 11 bases sitting between them. The CDR3 DNA follows: TGCGCCAGCAGTGAGTTGGGCAGGGGTGAGCAGTACTTC. Translating it yields CASSELGRGEQYF.

The chain employs TRBV27 and TRBJ2-5, with TRBD2 identical over 7 bases. From germline, CDR1 is MNHEY and CDR2 SMNVEV (reference sequence). V shed 3 bases and J 3 bases; nucleotides not matched to a gene: 1. The CDR3 loop spans 13 amino acids. In DNA, the CDR3 is TGTGCCAGCAGTTTTGGGGGGGAAGAGACCCAGTACTTC. Protein product: CASSFGGEETQYF.

The chain joins TRBV4-1 to TRBJ1-6; D possibly corresponds to TRBD1 (5 bases). This CDR3 region has 15 residues. V was cut by 3 bases and J by 6 bases, with 12 bases left in between. From germline, CDR1 is MGHRA and CDR2 YSYEKL. The CDR3 DNA sequence: TGCGCCAGCAGCCAGTTCAGGGAGGCTAATTCACCCCTCCACTTT. This gives the protein CASSQFREANSPLHF.

This rearrangement joins TRBV7-9 to TRBJ2-7; D unclear. This CDR3 is built from 12 residues. V lost 3 bases to trimming and J lost 0 bases, with 3 bases between them. CDR1 and CDR2 from the germline V gene are SEHNR and FQNEAQ (reference sequence). The CDR3, as DNA: TGTGCCAGCAGCTTTGTCTCCTACGAGCAGTACTTC. Translated, it gives CASSFVSYEQYF.

This clonotype was picked up one time. V usage is TRBV20-1 and J usage is TRBJ2-7; no definite D call. Looked up from germline, CDR1 is DFQATT and CDR2 is SNEGSKA (reference sequence). Trimming left V 1 base short and J 4 bases short, with 17 bases between. There are 15 residues in the CDR3. In nucleotides, the CDR3 is TGCAGTGCTAGAGGGTTGGCCGTGGCGGTTTACGAGCAGTACTTC. It yields the protein CSARGLAVAVYEQYF.

This sequence joins TRBV24-1 and TRBJ2-1, with a weak D call TRBD2 (6 bases). The CDR3 sequence is 14 residues long. CDR1 and CDR2 (germline): KGHDR, SFDVKD. The V end was cut by 3 bases, the J end by 4 bases, with 9 bases between. CDR3 sequence: CATSDGGSYNEQFF. The DNA of the CDR3 is TGTGCCACCAGTGATGGGGGGAGTTACAATGAGCAGTTCTTC.

This clonotype was seen a handful of times. The CDR3 nucleotides read TGTGCCAGCAGCGTAGTGGGGGGAGGCTACACTGAAGCTTTCTTT. This translates into CASSVVGGGYTEAFF. This chain joins TRBV9 and TRBJ1-1; D is possibly TRBD1 (5 bases). CDR3 length: 15 amino acids. Looked up from germline, CDR1 is SGDLS and CDR2 is YYNGEE. The V end was cut by 0 bases, the J end by 3 bases, with 12 bases between.

The genes are TRBV25-1 and TRBJ2-7, with TRBD1 as a possible D gene (6 bases). V lost 5 bases, J lost 2 bases, and 13 bases lay in between. Germline assignment: CDR1 MGHDK and CDR2 SYGVNS. The CDR3 is made up of 14 amino acids. This CDR3 is CASSQETGAYEQYF. The CDR3 region has the DNA TGTGCCAGCAGTCAGGAGACAGGAGCCTACGAGCAGTACTTC.

Only a few counts were recorded for this clonotype. The gene calls are TRBV9 and TRBJ1-1; D is unresolved. V was trimmed by 0 bases and J by 5 bases, leaving 8 bases between them. This CDR3 region has 13 residues. Germline V gene data show CDR1 as SGDLS and CDR2 as YYNGEE. The CDR3, as DNA: TGTGCCAGCAGCGTAGTCCCCCGGACTGAAGCTTTCTTT. Translation gives CASSVVPRTEAFF.

The chain is built from TRBV7-2 and TRBJ2-5, with TRBD1 as a possible D gene (5 bases). The CDR3 has 13 amino acids. The V end was cut by 1 base, the J end by 6 bases, with 9 bases between. Germline CDR1 reads SGHTA; CDR2 reads FQGNSA. The CDR3 nucleotides are TGTGCCAGCAGCTTAGGTGACAGACAGACCCAGTACTTC. Translated, it gives CASSLGDRQTQYF.

In DNA form, the CDR3 reads TGTGCCAGCAGTGATGCAAGGGGTTTTCTAAATGAGCAGTTCTTC. Its translation: CASSDARGFLNEQFF. V usage is TRBV6-1 and J usage is TRBJ2-1; TRBD1 is a possible D gene (5 bases). Germline lookup yields CDR1 MNHNS and CDR2 SASEGT. Between the trimmed V and J ends, which lost 3 bases and 7 bases, there was a span of 16 bases. CDR3 length: 15 amino acids.

This clonotype was picked up a small number of times. The chain combines TRBV25-1 with TRBJ2-2; D is unclear. V was clipped by 8 bases and J by 4 bases, with 8 bases between them. The CDR3 sequence is 12 residues long. CDR1 and CDR2 from the germline V gene are MGHDK and SYGVNS. CDR3 in DNA: TGTGCCAGCGGGGAAGCCACCGGGGAGCTGTTTTTT. Protein sequence: CASGEATGELFF.

This clonotype occurred a few times. This chain links TRBV7-2 with TRBJ1-1; D is unresolved. This CDR3 is built from 15 residues. V gave up 1 base and J gave up 1 base, with 10 bases separating them. Germline CDR1 reads SGHTA; CDR2 reads FQGNSA. CDR3 sequence: CASSLEGLKNTEAFF. Here the CDR3 DNA reads TGTGCCAGCAGCTTAGAGGGCTTGAAGAACACTGAAGCTTTCTTT.

This clonotype has just a few counts. The chain joins TRBV15 to TRBJ2-3; D is undetermined. CDR1 and CDR2 from the germline V gene are LNHNV and YYDKDF (reference sequence). V was cut by 0 bases and J by 1 base, with 11 bases left in between. This CDR3 region has 16 residues. CDR3 loop: CATSRDLGYGTDTQYF. The CDR3 DNA is TGTGCCACCAGCAGAGATTTGGGGTATGGCACAGATACGCAGTATTTT.

The chain is built from TRBV21-1 and TRBJ2-5; TRBD1 reflects the table's D call only, with no check against the DNA. TRBV21-1 is termed a pseudogene. CDR3 size: 16 residues. The CDR3, as DNA: TGTGCCAGCAGCAAAGATGGGGGCCAGGGAGTAGAGACCCAGTACTTC. Encoded protein: CASSKDGGQGVETQYF.

The chain couples TRBV4-2 to TRBJ2-7, with 8 nucleotides matching TRBD1. CDR3 length: 15 amino acids. Germline trimming cut 4 bases from V and 2 bases from J; bases unmatched to any gene: 7. CDR1 and CDR2 from the germline V gene are LGHNA and YNFKEQ. The CDR3 reads CASSREDRATYEQYF. DNA for the CDR3: TGTGCCAGCAGCCGGGAGGACAGGGCGACCTACGAGCAGTACTTC.

CDR3 DNA sequence: TGCAGCGTCTACGCCCCGGGGATCTCCAAAAACATTCAGTACTTC. Its protein is CSVYAPGISKNIQYF. V gene TRBV29-1 combines with J gene TRBJ2-4; perhaps TRBD2 as D (5 bases). The CDR3 is 15 residues long. Per the germline V gene, CDR1 is SQVTM and CDR2 is ANQGSEA. V was trimmed by 6 bases and J by 2 bases, leaving 17 bases between them.

The chain carries TRBV11-2 and TRBJ1-2, with 7 bases matching TRBD1. Germline CDR1 and CDR2: SGHAT and FQNNGV. V gave up 5 bases and J gave up 2 bases; unmatched junction bases: 8. The CDR3 is 15 amino acids. In DNA form, the CDR3 reads TGTGCCAGCAGCCGCACCTCACAGGGGAACTATGGCTACACCTTC. This sequence encodes CASSRTSQGNYGYTF.